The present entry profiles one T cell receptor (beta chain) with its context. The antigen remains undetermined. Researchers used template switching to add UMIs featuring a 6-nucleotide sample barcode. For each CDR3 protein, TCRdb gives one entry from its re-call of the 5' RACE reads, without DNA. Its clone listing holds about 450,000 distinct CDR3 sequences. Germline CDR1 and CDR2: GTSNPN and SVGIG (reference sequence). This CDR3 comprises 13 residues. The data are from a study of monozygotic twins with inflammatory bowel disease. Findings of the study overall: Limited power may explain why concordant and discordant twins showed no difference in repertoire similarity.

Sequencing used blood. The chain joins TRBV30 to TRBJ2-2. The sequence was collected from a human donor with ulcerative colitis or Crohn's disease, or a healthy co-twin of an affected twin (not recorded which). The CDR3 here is CAWKSWGTGELFF.